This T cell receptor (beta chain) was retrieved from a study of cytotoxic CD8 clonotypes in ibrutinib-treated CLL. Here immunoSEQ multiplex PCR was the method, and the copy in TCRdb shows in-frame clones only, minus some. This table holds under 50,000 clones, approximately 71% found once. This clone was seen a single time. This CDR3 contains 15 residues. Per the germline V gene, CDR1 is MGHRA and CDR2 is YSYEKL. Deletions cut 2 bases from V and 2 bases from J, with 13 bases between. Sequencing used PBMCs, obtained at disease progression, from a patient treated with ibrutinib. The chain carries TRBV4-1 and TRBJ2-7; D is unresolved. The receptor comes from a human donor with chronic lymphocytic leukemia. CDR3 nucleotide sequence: TGCGCCAGCAGCCAAACAGCACTTCCCGCCTACGAGCAGTACTTC. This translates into CASSQTALPAYEQYF.